This T cell receptor (beta chain) is drawn from a study of blood T cell repertoires in COVID-19. Study details: The United States, Italy and Spain supplied acute and convalescent COVID-19 samples.

J was trimmed by 4 bases and V by 5 bases; bases with no gene match: 0. Germline lookup yields CDR1 MNHEY and CDR2 SVGAGI. There are 13 residues in the CDR3. Measured with immunoSEQ multiplex PCR; TCRdb has only the in-frame clones, and not every one. Among about 190,000 clones listed, 84% were seen once. The specimen was peripheral blood. J is TRBJ2-2 and V is TRBV6-5; 8 bases map to TRBD2. The TCR comes from a woman aged 65 to 85 with active or convalescent COVID-19. CDR3 sequence: CASSRGGTGELFF. For the CDR3, the DNA is TGTGCCAGCAGTCGGGGGGGCACCGGGGAGCTGTTTTTT.